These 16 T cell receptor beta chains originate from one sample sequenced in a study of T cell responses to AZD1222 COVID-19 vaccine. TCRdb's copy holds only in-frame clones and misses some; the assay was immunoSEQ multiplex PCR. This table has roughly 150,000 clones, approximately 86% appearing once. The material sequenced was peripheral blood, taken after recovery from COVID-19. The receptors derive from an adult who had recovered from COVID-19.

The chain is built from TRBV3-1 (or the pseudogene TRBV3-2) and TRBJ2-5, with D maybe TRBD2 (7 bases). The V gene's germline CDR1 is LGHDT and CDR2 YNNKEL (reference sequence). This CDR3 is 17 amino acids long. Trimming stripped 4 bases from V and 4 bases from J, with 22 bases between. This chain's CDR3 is CASSLLGGGRKRETQYF. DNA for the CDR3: TGTGCCAGCAGCCTACTTGGGGGCGGGAGAAAGAGAGAGACCCAGTACTTC.

The CDR3 here is CASSMSGGHRKSQPQHF. CDR3 nucleotide sequence: TGTGCCAGTAGTATGTCGGGGGGCCACCGGAAGAGTCAGCCCCAGCATTTT. This chain connects TRBV19 to TRBJ1-5; D may be TRBD1 (6 bases). CDR3 length: 17 residues. Looked up from germline, CDR1 is LNHDA and CDR2 is SQIVND (reference sequence). V was clipped by 3 bases and J by 6 bases, with 21 bases between them.

This CDR3 reads CASSSRTDSSYEQYF. The DNA of the CDR3 is TGTGCCAGCAGCTCGCGGACCGATTCCTCCTACGAGCAGTACTTC. V usage is TRBV3-1 (or the pseudogene TRBV3-2) and J usage is TRBJ2-7, with D unresolved. Per germline, CDR1 LGHDT and CDR2 YNNKEL (reference sequence). The CDR3 has 15 residues. Trimming pared 5 bases from V and 0 bases from J, leaving 14 bases between.

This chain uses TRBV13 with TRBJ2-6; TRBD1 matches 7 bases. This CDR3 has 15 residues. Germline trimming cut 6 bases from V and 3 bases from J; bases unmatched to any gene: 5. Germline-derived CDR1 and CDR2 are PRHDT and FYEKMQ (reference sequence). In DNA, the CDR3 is TGTGCCAGCAGGGCAACAGGGGTTGGGGCCAACGTCCTGACTTTC. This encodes CASRATGVGANVLTF. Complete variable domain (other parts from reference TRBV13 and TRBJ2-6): AAGVIQSPRHLIKEKRETATLKCYPIPRHDTVYWYQQGPGQDPQFLISFYEKMQSDKGSIPDRFSAQQFSDYHSELNMSSLELGDSALYFCASRATGVGANVLTFGAGSRLTVL.

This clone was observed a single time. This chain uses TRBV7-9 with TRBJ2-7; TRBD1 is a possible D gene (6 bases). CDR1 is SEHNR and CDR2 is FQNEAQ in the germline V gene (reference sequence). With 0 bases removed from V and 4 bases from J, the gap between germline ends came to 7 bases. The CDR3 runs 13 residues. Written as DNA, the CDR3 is TGTGCCAGCAGCTTAGCTGGACAGTACGAGCAGTACTTC. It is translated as CASSLAGQYEQYF.

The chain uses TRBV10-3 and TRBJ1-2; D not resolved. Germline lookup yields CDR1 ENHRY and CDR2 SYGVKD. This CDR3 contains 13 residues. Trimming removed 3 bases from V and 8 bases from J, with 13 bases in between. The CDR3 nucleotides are TGTGCCATCAGTGAAGGGCCCTCCCAGGGCTACACCTTC. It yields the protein CAISEGPSQGYTF.

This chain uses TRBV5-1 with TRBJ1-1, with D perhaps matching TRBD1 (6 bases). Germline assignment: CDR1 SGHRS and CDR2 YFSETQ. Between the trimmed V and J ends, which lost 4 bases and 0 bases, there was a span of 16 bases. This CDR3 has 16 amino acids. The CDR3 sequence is CASSAQQGLMNTEAFF. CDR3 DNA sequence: TGCGCCAGCAGCGCTCAACAGGGCCTCATGAACACTGAAGCTTTCTTT.

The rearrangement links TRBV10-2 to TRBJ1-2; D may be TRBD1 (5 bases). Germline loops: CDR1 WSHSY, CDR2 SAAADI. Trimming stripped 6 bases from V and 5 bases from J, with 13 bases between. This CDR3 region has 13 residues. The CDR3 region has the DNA TGCGCCAGCAGGGGGACTGCTCTTTATGGCTACACCTTC. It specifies CASRGTALYGYTF.

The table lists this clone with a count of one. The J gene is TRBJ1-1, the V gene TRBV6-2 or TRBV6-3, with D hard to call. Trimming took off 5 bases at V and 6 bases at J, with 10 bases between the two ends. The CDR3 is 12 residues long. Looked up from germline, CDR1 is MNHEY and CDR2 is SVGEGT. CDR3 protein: CASSDPVSEAFF. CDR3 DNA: TGTGCCAGCAGTGATCCAGTCTCTGAAGCTTTCTTT.

The CDR3 nucleotides read TGTGCCAGCAGCTTGGTTAGGACAGGGGCCACCGAGCAGTACTTC. As protein: CASSLVRTGATEQYF. The chain joins TRBV5-5 to TRBJ2-7; TRBD1 matches at 9 bases. V lost 0 bases to trimming and J lost 6 bases; unmatched junction nucleotides: 7. The CDR3 contains 15 residues. Germline CDR1 is SGHKS and CDR2 is YYEKEE (reference sequence).

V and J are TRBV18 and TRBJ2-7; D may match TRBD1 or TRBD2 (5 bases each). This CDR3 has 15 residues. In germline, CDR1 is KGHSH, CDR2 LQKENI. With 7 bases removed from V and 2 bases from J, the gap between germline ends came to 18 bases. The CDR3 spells CASFHLRDGTYEQYF. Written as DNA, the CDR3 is TGTGCCAGCTTCCATCTCCGGGACGGCACCTACGAGCAGTACTTC. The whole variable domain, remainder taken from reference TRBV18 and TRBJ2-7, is NAGVMQNPRHLVRRRGQEARLRCSPMKGHSHVYWYRQLPEEGLKFMVYLQKENIIDESGMPKERFSAEFPKEGPSILRIQQVVRGDSAAYFCASFHLRDGTYEQYFGPGTRLTVT.

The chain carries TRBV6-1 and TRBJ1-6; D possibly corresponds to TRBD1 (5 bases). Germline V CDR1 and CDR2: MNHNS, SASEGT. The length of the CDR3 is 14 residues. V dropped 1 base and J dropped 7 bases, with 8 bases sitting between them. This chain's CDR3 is CASSEVRGNSPLHF. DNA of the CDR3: TGTGCCAGCAGTGAAGTAAGGGGCAATTCACCCCTCCACTTT.

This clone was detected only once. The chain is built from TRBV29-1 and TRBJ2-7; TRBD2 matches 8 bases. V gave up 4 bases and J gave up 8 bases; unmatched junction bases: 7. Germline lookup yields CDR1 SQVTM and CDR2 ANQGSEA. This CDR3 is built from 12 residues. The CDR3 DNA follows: TGCAGCGTTGCCCTCGGGGGGGTTCAGCAGTACTTC. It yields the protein CSVALGGVQQYF.

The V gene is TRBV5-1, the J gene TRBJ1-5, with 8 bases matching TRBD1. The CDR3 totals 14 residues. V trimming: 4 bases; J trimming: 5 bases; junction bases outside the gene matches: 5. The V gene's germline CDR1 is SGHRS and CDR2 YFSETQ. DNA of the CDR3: TGCGCCAGCAGCCTAGGACAGGGTGATCAGCCCCAGCATTTT. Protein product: CASSLGQGDQPQHF.

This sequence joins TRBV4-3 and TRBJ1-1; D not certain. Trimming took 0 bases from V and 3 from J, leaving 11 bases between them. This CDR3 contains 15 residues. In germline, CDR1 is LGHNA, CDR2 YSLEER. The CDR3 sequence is CASSQDGGPDTEAFF. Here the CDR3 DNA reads TGCGCCAGCAGCCAAGATGGAGGTCCGGACACTGAAGCTTTCTTT.

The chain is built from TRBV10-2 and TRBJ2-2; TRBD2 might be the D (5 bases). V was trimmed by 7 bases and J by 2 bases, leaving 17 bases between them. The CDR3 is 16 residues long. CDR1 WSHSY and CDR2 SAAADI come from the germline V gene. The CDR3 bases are TGCGCCAGCATGAGAGGTCTAGCTTTTAACACCGGGGAGCTGTTTTTT. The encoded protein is CASMRGLAFNTGELFF.